One and the same sample provided the 20 T cell receptor beta chains below, sequenced in a study of shared clonotypes between healthy human individuals. Sequencing was performed with immunoSEQ multiplex PCR; in TCRdb, only in-frame clones are kept and a portion is missing. This sample has approximately 500,000 clones; approximately 95% occur once, and the top ten carry 0.06%. The source material was naive CD4+ T cells sorted from blood. Subset: CD45RA+ positively selected. These receptors were collected from a woman aged 25 to 39 in good health.

The rearrangement joins TRBV11-2 to TRBJ2-7; D not certain. Deletions cut 3 bases from V and 1 base from J, with 10 bases between. Germline values: CDR1 SGHAT, CDR2 FQNNGV. The CDR3 runs 14 residues. CDR3 in DNA: TGTGCCAGCAGCTTCGCAACAGCTTCCTACGAGCAGTACTTC. This gives the protein CASSFATASYEQYF.

This rearrangement joins TRBV30 to TRBJ1-1; the D is unclear. The CDR3 covers 13 residues. Trimming left V 2 bases short and J 7 bases short, with 14 bases between. CDR1 and CDR2 from the germline V gene are GTSNPN and SVGIG (reference sequence). The CDR3 is CAWSKVLHSEAFF. In DNA, the CDR3 is TGTGCCTGGAGTAAGGTTCTGCACAGTGAAGCTTTCTTT. Full variable domain (outside the CDR3, taken from reference TRBV30 and TRBJ1-1): SQTIHQWPATLVQPVGSPLSLECTVEGTSNPNLYWYRQAAGRGLQLLFYSVGIGQISSEVPQNLSASRPQDRQFILSSKKLLLSDSGFYLCAWSKVLHSEAFFGQGTRLTVV.

J is TRBJ2-3 and V is TRBV29-1; the D gene could be TRBD1 or TRBD2 (5 bases each). Deletions cut 6 bases from V and 3 bases from J, with 19 bases between. The CDR3 length is 15 residues. CDR1 SQVTM and CDR2 ANQGSEA come from the germline V gene. In DNA form, the CDR3 reads TGCAGCGTGAATGGCAGGGTAGCGAGAACAGATACGCAGTATTTT. Translation gives CSVNGRVARTDTQYF.

The chain carries TRBV28 and TRBJ2-1, with TRBD1 identical over 7 bases. J was trimmed by 2 bases and V by 10 bases; bases with no gene match: 2. Germline V gives CDR1 MDHEN, CDR2 SYDVKM. The CDR3 is 12 amino acids. The CDR3 sequence is CATGTAYNEQFF. The CDR3 DNA follows: TGTGCCACCGGGACAGCCTACAATGAGCAGTTCTTC.

In this sample, this clone turned up once. This chain uses TRBV28 with TRBJ2-7; D call uncertain. Germline values: CDR1 MDHEN, CDR2 SYDVKM. This CDR3 comprises 15 residues. Between the trimmed V and J ends, which lost 2 bases and 1 base, there was a span of 12 bases. The CDR3 protein is CASSLGKGRSYEQYF. CDR3 nucleotide sequence: TGTGCCAGCAGTTTAGGAAAAGGCAGGTCCTACGAGCAGTACTTC. The full variable domain, in which reference TRBV28 and TRBJ2-7 provide the parts outside the CDR3, is DVKVTQSSRYLVKRTGEKVFLECVQDMDHENMFWYRQDPGLGLRLIYFSYDVKMKEKGDIPEGYSVSREKKERFSLILESASTNQTSMYLCASSLGKGRSYEQYFGPGTRLTVT.

The rearrangement uses TRBV11-3 and TRBJ2-5; TRBD1 matches at 12 bases. V dropped 3 bases and J dropped 4; count of bases not matched to a gene: 9. The CDR3 runs to 17 residues. The germline gives CDR1 SGHNT, CDR2 YENEEA. CDR3 residues: CASSLGTGGDLGETQYF. The CDR3 region has the DNA TGTGCCAGCAGCTTGGGGACAGGGGGCGATTTGGGAGAGACCCAGTACTTC.

The chain joins TRBV28 to TRBJ2-3; 10 bases align to TRBD2. V trimming: 4 bases; J trimming: 5 bases; junction bases outside the gene matches: 6. In germline, CDR1 is MDHEN, CDR2 SYDVKM. This CDR3 spans 15 amino acids. CDR3 coding DNA: TGTGCCAGCAGTTCACCAGCGGGAGGGGTAGATACGCAGTATTTT. Translation gives CASSSPAGGVDTQYF. Together with reference TRBV28 and TRBJ2-3, the CDR3 gives the full variable domain: DVKVTQSSRYLVKRTGEKVFLECVQDMDHENMFWYRQDPGLGLRLIYFSYDVKMKEKGDIPEGYSVSREKKERFSLILESASTNQTSMYLCASSSPAGGVDTQYFGPGTRLTVL.

V gene TRBV7-1 combines with J gene TRBJ2-7; no clear D gene. TRBV7-1 is an ORF; its function is uncertain. The CDR3 runs 12 residues. The V end lost 3 bases, the J end lost 2 bases, and 5 bases lay between the germline ends. The CDR3 DNA reads as TGTGCCAGCAGCTCCGACCCCTACGAGCAGTACTTC. It is translated as CASSSDPYEQYF.

The chain links TRBV29-1 to TRBJ2-5; TRBD2 is a possible D gene (6 bases). The last part of the DNA fits TRBJ2-7 better; the J call may be wrong. Germline V CDR1 and CDR2: SQVTM, ANQGSEA. The CDR3 loop spans 11 amino acids. Here the CDR3 reads CSVGLADEQYF. DNA of the CDR3: TGCAGCGTTGGTTTAGCGGACGAGCAGTACTTC.

The CDR3 loop is CASSETRTGNGYTF. Here the CDR3 DNA reads TGCGCCAGCAGTGAGACCCGCACAGGGAATGGCTACACCTTC. The rearrangement uses TRBV10-1 and TRBJ1-2; the D gene is possibly TRBD1 (6 bases). Germline V lookup: CDR1 WNHNN, CDR2 SYGVQD (reference sequence). V was clipped by 2 bases and J by 6 bases, with 13 bases between them. The CDR3 length is 14 residues.

This clone appeared a single time. The chain uses TRBV27 and TRBJ2-5; 11 positions match TRBD2. TRBJ2-7 explains the end of the DNA better; the J call may be wrong. CDR1 and CDR2 (germline): MNHEY, SMNVEV (reference sequence). CDR3 length: 14 residues. Here the CDR3 DNA reads TGTGCCAGCAGCATACTAGCGGGGGACTACGAGCAGTACTTC. This codes for CASSILAGDYEQYF.

This clone appeared once. This sequence joins TRBV6-6 and TRBJ2-5, with D possibly matching TRBD1 (5 bases). The end of the DNA fits TRBJ2-7 better, so the J call may be wrong. The CDR3 has 12 amino acids. Germline V lookup: CDR1 MNHNY, CDR2 SVGAGI (reference sequence). The CDR3 nucleotides read TGTGCCAGCAATACAGGTACCTACGAGCAGTACTTC. Translation: CASNTGTYEQYF.

The V and J genes are TRBV5-1 and TRBJ2-5, with 11 nucleotides matching TRBD2. The CDR3 is 18 residues long. In germline, CDR1 is SGHRS, CDR2 YFSETQ. V dropped 2 bases and J dropped 1; count of bases not matched to a gene: 10. The CDR3 bases are TGCGCCAGCAGCTTAGGGGCTCAAGGACTAGCGGGCCAAGAGACCCAGTACTTC. The encoded protein is CASSLGAQGLAGQETQYF.

The chain recombines TRBV11-2 with TRBJ2-7; TRBD2 matches at 13 bases. From germline, CDR1 is SGHAT and CDR2 FQNNGV. The CDR3 spans 15 residues. The junction had 5 bases not matched to a gene; V was cut back by 5 bases and J by 4 bases. The CDR3 loop reads CASSPGLAGLYEQYF. CDR3 nucleotides: TGTGCCAGCAGCCCGGGACTAGCGGGGTTATACGAGCAGTACTTC.

The chain recombines TRBV6-5 with TRBJ2-7, with TRBD2 identical over 11 bases. The CDR3 extends over 15 amino acids. Per the germline V gene, CDR1 is MNHEY and CDR2 is SVGAGI. J lost 4 bases, V lost 4 bases, and 6 bases had no gene match. In DNA form, the CDR3 reads TGTGCCAGCAGTTTAGCGGGAGGGCGAAAGTACGAGCAGTACTTC. Translation gives CASSLAGGRKYEQYF.

The CDR3 DNA is TGTGCCAGCAGTTCATCCTACAGGGGGGGCAATCAGCCCCAGCATTTT. Translated, it gives CASSSSYRGGNQPQHF. This rearrangement joins TRBV28 to TRBJ1-5, with TRBD1 identical over 8 bases. J was trimmed by 2 bases and V by 4 bases; bases with no gene match: 7. CDR1 and CDR2 (germline): MDHEN, SYDVKM. CDR3 length: 16 residues.

The chain carries TRBV5-6 and TRBJ2-7, with TRBD1 identical over 7 bases. The germline V gene has CDR1 SGHDT and CDR2 YYEEEE. V gave up 3 bases and J gave up 3 bases; unmatched junction bases: 6. This CDR3 has 14 residues. CDR3 region: CASSWGTDLYEQYF. For the CDR3, the DNA is TGTGCCAGCAGCTGGGGGACAGATCTCTACGAGCAGTACTTC.

The chain employs TRBV11-2 and TRBJ2-1; either TRBD1 or TRBD2 may fit D (6 bases each). The ends were cut back, 5 bases at V and 1 base at J, with 18 bases in the middle. In germline, CDR1 is SGHAT, CDR2 FQNNGV. The CDR3 has 17 amino acids. CDR3 nucleotide sequence: TGTGCCAGCAGCCGCGTCGGGGGCGGGATTTCCTACAATGAGCAGTTCTTC. Protein: CASSRVGGGISYNEQFF.

This clone was seen once. The rearrangement joins TRBV5-1 to TRBJ2-6; D tentatively reads TRBD1 or TRBD2 (5 bases each). V was trimmed by 4 bases and J by 4 bases, leaving 15 bases between them. The germline gives CDR1 SGHRS, CDR2 YFSETQ. The CDR3 loop spans 16 amino acids. The CDR3 region is CASSTGDGAGANVLTF. The CDR3 DNA reads TGCGCCAGCAGCACTGGTGACGGGGCGGGGGCCAACGTCCTGACTTTC.

This clone was seen just once. This chain uses TRBV7-3 with TRBJ2-3, with D uncertain. CDR1 and CDR2 from the germline V gene are SGHTA and FQGTGA. This CDR3 is 13 amino acids long. Trimming stripped 2 bases from V and 9 bases from J, with 12 bases between. CDR3 in DNA: TGTGCCAGCAGCTTAGGGGTGGAAACGACGCAGTATTTT. Amino acid sequence: CASSLGVETTQYF.